This passage covers 4 T cell receptor beta chains from one sample sequenced in a study of long-term antiretroviral therapy in people with HIV. Survey-level immunoSEQ v3.0 assays were run. Here immunoSEQ multiplex PCR was the method, and the copy in TCRdb shows in-frame clones only, minus some. The sample contains approximately 10,000 clones, roughly 76% of which appear only once. Source: unsorted PBMCs, taken at the start of antiretroviral therapy, before treatment. The receptors shown here come from a man aged 25-40 years with HIV.

This chain links TRBV5-5 with TRBJ1-4, with D perhaps TRBD1 (6 bases). Per the germline V gene, CDR1 is SGHKS and CDR2 is YYEKEE (reference sequence). The CDR3 is 17 amino acids. V was pared by 0 bases and J by 0 bases, with 12 bases between. The DNA for the CDR3 is TGTGCCAGCAGCTTGGTAGGGGGGAGCGCAACTAATGAAAAACTGTTTTTT. It codes for CASSLVGGSATNEKLFF.

This clone has only one observation. V usage is TRBV29-1 and J usage is TRBJ2-1, with a weak D call TRBD2 (6 bases). The CDR3 runs to 16 residues. Per germline, CDR1 SQVTM and CDR2 ANQGSEA. V dropped 6 bases and J dropped 8 bases, with 26 bases sitting between them. This CDR3 reads CSVNTGESVIVYEQFF. In nucleotides, the CDR3 is TGCAGCGTGAATACGGGGGAGTCGGTAATAGTCTATGAGCAGTTCTTC.

The chain is built from TRBV11-2 and TRBJ2-3; TRBD2 aligns across 8 bases. This CDR3 region has 15 residues. Losses at the gene ends were 1 base for V and 1 base for J; bases not matched to a gene: 1. CDR1 is SGHAT and CDR2 is FQNNGV in the germline V gene. The CDR3 DNA follows: TGTGCCAGCAGCTTAGCGGGAGGGGGCACAGATACGCAGTATTTT. Translated: CASSLAGGGTDTQYF.

The chain uses TRBV10-3 and TRBJ2-2, with D possibly TRBD1 on 6 matching bases. This CDR3 contains 14 residues. Germline V lookup: CDR1 ENHRY, CDR2 SYGVKD. V lost 6 bases and J lost 6, with 14 bases in between. CDR3 amino acids: CAIRPQGVPGELFF. CDR3 bases: TGTGCCATCAGACCACAGGGTGTTCCCGGGGAGCTGTTTTTT.